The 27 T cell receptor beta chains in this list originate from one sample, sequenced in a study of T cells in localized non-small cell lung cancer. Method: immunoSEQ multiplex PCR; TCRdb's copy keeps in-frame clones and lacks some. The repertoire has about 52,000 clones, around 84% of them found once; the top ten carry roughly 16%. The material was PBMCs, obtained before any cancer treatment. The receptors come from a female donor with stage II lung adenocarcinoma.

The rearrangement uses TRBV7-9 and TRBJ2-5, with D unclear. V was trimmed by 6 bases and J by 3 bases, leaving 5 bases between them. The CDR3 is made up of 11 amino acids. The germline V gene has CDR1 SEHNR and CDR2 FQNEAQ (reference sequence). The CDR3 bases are TGTGCCAGCAGTATAAAAGAGACCCAGTACTTC. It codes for CASSIKETQYF.

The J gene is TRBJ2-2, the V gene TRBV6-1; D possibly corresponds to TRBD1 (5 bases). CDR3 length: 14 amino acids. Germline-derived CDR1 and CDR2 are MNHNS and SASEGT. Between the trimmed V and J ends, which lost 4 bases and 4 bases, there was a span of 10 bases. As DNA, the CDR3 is TGTGCCAGCAGTGCCGACAGTAGCACCGGGGAGCTGTTTTTT. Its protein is CASSADSSTGELFF.

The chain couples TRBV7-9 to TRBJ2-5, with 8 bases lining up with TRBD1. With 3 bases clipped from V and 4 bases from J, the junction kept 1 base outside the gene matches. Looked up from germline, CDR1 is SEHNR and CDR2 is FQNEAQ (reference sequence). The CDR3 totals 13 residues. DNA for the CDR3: TGTGCCAGCAGCTTTACAGGGGGAGAGACCCAGTACTTC. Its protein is CASSFTGGETQYF.

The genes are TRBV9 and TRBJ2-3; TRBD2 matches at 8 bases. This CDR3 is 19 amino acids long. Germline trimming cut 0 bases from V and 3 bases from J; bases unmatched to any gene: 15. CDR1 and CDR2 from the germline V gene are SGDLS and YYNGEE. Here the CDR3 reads CASSVGPGSGGTRTDTQYF. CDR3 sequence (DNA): TGTGCCAGCAGCGTAGGGCCTGGGAGCGGGGGTACGAGAACAGATACGCAGTATTTT.

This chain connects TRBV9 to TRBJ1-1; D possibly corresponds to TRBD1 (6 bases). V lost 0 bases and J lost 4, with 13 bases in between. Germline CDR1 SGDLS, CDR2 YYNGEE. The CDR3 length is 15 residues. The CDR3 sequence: CASSVGHREGTEAFF. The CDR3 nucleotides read TGTGCCAGCAGCGTAGGTCACAGGGAGGGCACTGAAGCTTTCTTT.

This chain's CDR3 is CASSVGPGNSNQPQHF. The CDR3 nucleotides are TGTGCCAGCAGCGTAGGGCCAGGGAATAGCAATCAGCCCCAGCATTTT. V and J are TRBV9 and TRBJ1-5, with D possibly matching TRBD1 (5 bases). The germline V gene has CDR1 SGDLS and CDR2 YYNGEE. The V and J ends lost 0 bases and 0 bases respectively, with 10 bases between them. This CDR3 spans 16 amino acids.

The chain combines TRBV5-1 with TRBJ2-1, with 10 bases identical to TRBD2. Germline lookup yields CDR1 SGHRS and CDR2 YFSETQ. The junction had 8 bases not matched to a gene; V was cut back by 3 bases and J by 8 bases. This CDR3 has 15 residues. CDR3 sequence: CASSYLAGVGHEQFF. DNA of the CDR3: TGCGCCAGCAGCTACCTAGCGGGGGTGGGCCATGAGCAGTTCTTC.

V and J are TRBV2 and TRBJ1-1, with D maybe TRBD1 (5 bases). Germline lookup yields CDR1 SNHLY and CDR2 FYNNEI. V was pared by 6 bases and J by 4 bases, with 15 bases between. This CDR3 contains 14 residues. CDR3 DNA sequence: TGTGCCAGCAGGACGACAGTTATGGGCACTGAAGCTTTCTTT. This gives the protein CASRTTVMGTEAFF.

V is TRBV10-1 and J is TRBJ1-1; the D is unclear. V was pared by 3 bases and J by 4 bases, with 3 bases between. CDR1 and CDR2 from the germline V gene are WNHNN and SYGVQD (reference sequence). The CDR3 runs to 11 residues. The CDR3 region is CASSDFTEAFF. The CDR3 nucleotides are TGCGCCAGCAGTGACTTCACTGAAGCTTTCTTT.

CDR3 amino acids: CASSYSSTGLGTEAFF. The CDR3 DNA sequence: TGTGCCAGCAGTTACTCGAGTACGGGACTGGGAACTGAAGCTTTCTTT. The chain links TRBV6-5 to TRBJ1-1, with D possibly being TRBD1 (5 bases). The CDR3 sequence is 16 residues long. From germline, CDR1 is MNHEY and CDR2 SVGAGI. Trimming cost V 0 bases and J 5 bases, with 16 bases left between them.

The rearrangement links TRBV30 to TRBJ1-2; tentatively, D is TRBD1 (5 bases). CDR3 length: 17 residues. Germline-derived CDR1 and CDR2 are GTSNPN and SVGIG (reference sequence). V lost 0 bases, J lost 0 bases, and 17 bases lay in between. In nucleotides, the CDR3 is TGTGCCTGGAGTGTACTCAGCGGGGGAATAGCTAACTATGGCTACACCTTC. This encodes CAWSVLSGGIANYGYTF.

The CDR3 nucleotides read TGTGCCAGCAGCGTAGAAGCAGGGGAGGATGAGCAGTTCTTC. Translation: CASSVEAGEDEQFF. The chain is built from TRBV9 and TRBJ2-1, with D possibly called TRBD1 or TRBD2 (6 bases each). CDR3 length: 14 amino acids. The V end was cut by 0 bases, the J end by 8 bases, with 12 bases between. Per the germline V gene, CDR1 is SGDLS and CDR2 is YYNGEE. Full variable domain (outside the CDR3, taken from reference TRBV9 and TRBJ2-1): DSGVTQTPKHLITATGQRVTLRCSPRSGDLSVYWYQQSLDQGLQFLIQYYNGEERAKGNILERFSAQQFPDLHSELNLSSLELGDSALYFCASSVEAGEDEQFFGPGTRLTVL.

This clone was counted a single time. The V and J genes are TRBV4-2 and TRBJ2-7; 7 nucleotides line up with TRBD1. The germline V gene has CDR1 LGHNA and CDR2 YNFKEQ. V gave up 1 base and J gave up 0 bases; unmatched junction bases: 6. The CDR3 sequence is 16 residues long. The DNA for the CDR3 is TGTGCCAGCAGCCAAGGGTCAGGACAGGTCTCCTACGAGCAGTACTTC. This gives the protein CASSQGSGQVSYEQYF.

For the CDR3, the DNA is TGTGCCAGCAGTTACCGTATGAACACTGAAGCTTTCTTT. Its protein product is CASSYRMNTEAFF. This chain connects TRBV2 to TRBJ1-1, with D hard to call. V lost 5 bases, J lost 0 bases, and 7 bases lay in between. The CDR3 is made up of 13 amino acids. Per the germline V gene, CDR1 is SNHLY and CDR2 is FYNNEI.

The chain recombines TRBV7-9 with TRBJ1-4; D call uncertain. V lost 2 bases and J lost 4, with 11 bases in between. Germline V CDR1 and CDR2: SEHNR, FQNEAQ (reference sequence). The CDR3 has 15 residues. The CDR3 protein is CASSLLGDFNEKLFF. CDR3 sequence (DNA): TGTGCCAGCAGCTTACTAGGAGACTTTAATGAAAAACTGTTTTTT.

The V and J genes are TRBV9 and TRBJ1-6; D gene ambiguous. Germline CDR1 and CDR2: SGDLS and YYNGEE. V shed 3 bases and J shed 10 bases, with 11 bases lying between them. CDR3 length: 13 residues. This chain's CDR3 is CASSGDQSSPLHF. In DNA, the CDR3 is TGTGCCAGCAGCGGGGATCAGAGCTCACCCCTCCACTTT.

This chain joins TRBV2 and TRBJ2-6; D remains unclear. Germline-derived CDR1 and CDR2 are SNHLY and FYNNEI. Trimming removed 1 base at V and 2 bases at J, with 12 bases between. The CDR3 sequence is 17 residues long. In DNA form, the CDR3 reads TGTGCCAGCAGTGAAGAAAAGGGCGCAGCTGGGGCCAACGTCCTGACTTTC. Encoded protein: CASSEEKGAAGANVLTF. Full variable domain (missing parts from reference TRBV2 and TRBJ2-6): EPEVTQTPSHQVTQMGQEVILRCVPISNHLYFYWYRQILGQKVEFLVSFYNNEISEKSEIFDDQFSVERPDGSNFTLKIRSTKLEDSAMYFCASSEEKGAAGANVLTFGAGSRLTVL.

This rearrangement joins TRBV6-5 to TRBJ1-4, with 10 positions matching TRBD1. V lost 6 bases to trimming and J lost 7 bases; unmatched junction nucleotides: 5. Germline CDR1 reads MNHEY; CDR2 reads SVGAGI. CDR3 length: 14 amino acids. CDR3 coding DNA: TGTGCCAGCAGCCAGGACAGGGGGAGTGAAAAACTGTTTTTT. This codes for CASSQDRGSEKLFF.

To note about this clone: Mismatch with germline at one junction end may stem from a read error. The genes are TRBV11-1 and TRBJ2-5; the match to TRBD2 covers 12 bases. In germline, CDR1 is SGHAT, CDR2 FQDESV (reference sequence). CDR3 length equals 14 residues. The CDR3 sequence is CASSLAGGQETQYF. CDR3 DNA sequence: TGTGCCAGCAGCCTAGCGGGGGGGCAAGAGACCCAGTACTTC.

The CDR3 nucleotides read TGTGCCATCAGTGTCGCGAGCGGGGTTAACACCGGGGAGCTGTTTTTT. It translates to CAISVASGVNTGELFF. The rearrangement joins TRBV10-3 to TRBJ2-2; 7 bases fit TRBD2. The junction had 7 bases not matched to a gene; V was cut back by 4 bases and J by 2 bases. This CDR3 is built from 16 residues. Germline V gene data show CDR1 as ENHRY and CDR2 as SYGVKD.

The CDR3: CASSRSGTGPYEQYF. The CDR3 DNA follows: TGTGCCAGCAGCCGCTCCGGGACAGGGCCTTACGAGCAGTACTTC. The rearrangement links TRBV14 to TRBJ2-7, with TRBD1 matching 9 bases. The CDR3 totals 15 residues. With V trimmed by 4 bases and J by 4 bases, 8 bases remained unmatched. Per the germline V gene, CDR1 is SGHDN and CDR2 is FVKESK.

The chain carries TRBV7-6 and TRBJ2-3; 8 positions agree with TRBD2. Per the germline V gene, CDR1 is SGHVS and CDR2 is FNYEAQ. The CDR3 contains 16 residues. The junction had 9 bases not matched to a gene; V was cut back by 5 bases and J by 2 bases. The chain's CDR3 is CASSPREGENTDTQYF. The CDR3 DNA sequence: TGTGCCAGCAGCCCCCGGGAGGGTGAAAACACAGATACGCAGTATTTT.

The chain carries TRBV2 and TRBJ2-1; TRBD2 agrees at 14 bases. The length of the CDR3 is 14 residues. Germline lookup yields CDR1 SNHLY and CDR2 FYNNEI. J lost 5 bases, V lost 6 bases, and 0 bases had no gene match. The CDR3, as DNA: TGTGCCAGCAGGACTAGCGGGGGGGACAATGAGCAGTTCTTC. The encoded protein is CASRTSGGDNEQFF.

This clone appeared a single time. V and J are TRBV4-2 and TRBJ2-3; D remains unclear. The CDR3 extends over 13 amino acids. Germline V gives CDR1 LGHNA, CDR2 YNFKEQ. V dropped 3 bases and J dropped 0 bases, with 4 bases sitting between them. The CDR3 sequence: CASSQASTDTQYF. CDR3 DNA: TGTGCCAGCAGCCAGGCTAGCACAGATACGCAGTATTTT.

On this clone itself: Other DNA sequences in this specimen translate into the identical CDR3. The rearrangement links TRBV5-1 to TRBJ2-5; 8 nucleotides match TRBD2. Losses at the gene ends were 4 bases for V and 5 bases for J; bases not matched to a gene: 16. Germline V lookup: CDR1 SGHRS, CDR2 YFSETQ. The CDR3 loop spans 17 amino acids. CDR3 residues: CASSGGGAGGAVETQYF. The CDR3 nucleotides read TGCGCCAGCAGCGGGGGCGGGGCCGGGGGGGCCGTTGAGACCCAGTACTTC.

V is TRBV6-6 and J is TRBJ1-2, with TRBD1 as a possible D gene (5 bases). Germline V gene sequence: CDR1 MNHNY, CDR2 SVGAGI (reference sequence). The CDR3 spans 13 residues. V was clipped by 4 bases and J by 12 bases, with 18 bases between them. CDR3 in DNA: TGTGCCAGCAGTTCGGGGGGAGCCAGAGGAAACACCTTC. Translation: CASSSGGARGNTF.

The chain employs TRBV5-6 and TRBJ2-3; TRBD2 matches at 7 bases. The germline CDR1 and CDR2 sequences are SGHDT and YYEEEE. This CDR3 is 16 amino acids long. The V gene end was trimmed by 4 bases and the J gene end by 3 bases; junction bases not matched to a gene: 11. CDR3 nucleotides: TGTGCCAGCAGCCCCTACCGAGCGGGGTTAACAGATACGCAGTATTTT. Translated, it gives CASSPYRAGLTDTQYF. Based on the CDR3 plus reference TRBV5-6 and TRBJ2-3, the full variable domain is DAGVTQSPTHLIKTRGQQVTLRCSPKSGHDTVSWYQQALGQGPQFIFQYYEEEERQRGNFPDRFSGHQFPNYSSELNVNALLLGDSALYLCASSPYRAGLTDTQYFGPGTRLTVL.